The next 22 T cell receptor beta chains were all read from a single sample in a study of blood T cell repertoires in COVID-19. The table came from immunoSEQ multiplex PCR; TCRdb's copy has only in-frame clones and leaves some out. The table has some 220,000 clones, about 79% seen once; the top ten hold roughly 1.3%. The sequencing sample was made of PBMCs or T cells enriched from blood (not recorded which). The receptors here all came from a middle-aged woman with acute COVID-19.

This CDR3 is CASGSRGVGYGYTF. CDR3 sequence (DNA): TGTGCCAGCGGCAGCCGGGGAGTTGGCTATGGCTACACCTTC. V and J are TRBV11-1 and TRBJ1-2; D not resolved. Germline V gene lookup returns CDR1 SGHAT and CDR2 FQDESV (reference sequence). This CDR3 is built from 14 residues. V shed 8 bases and J shed 4 bases, with 17 bases lying between them.

The genes are TRBV5-1 and TRBJ2-1, with TRBD1 matching over 7 bases. V shed 0 bases and J 0 bases; nucleotides not matched to a gene: 12. Germline assignment: CDR1 SGHRS and CDR2 YFSETQ. This CDR3 contains 19 residues. The CDR3 sequence: CASSLGTGNRQSSYNEQFF. CDR3 sequence (DNA): TGCGCCAGCAGCTTGGGGACAGGAAATCGCCAAAGCTCCTACAATGAGCAGTTCTTC.

The chain links TRBV29-1 to TRBJ1-1, with 9 bases fitting TRBD1. Germline V lookup: CDR1 SQVTM, CDR2 ANQGSEA. Losses at the gene ends were 4 bases for V and 8 bases for J; bases not matched to a gene: 5. CDR3 length equals 12 residues. In nucleotides, the CDR3 is TGCAGCGTTGGGGACAGGGCCGCGGAAGCTTTCTTT. Translated, it gives CSVGDRAAEAFF.

In this sample, this clone turned up a few times. The V gene is TRBV25-1, the J gene TRBJ1-1, with 9 bases lining up with TRBD1. Germline V gene lookup returns CDR1 MGHDK and CDR2 SYGVNS. J was trimmed by 6 bases and V by 3 bases; bases with no gene match: 5. The CDR3 length is 14 residues. The CDR3 sequence is CASSETGGTSEAFF. The CDR3 region has the DNA TGTGCCAGCAGTGAGACAGGGGGAACGTCTGAAGCTTTCTTT.

The CDR3 is CASSPIVGRGHAGELFF. Written as DNA, the CDR3 is TGTGCCAGTAGTCCAATAGTGGGCAGGGGGCATGCCGGGGAGCTGTTTTTT. This chain uses TRBV19 with TRBJ2-2; 8 bases line up with TRBD1. V was clipped by 5 bases and J by 6 bases; unmatched bases: 14. The CDR3 length is 17 residues. The V gene's germline CDR1 is LNHDA and CDR2 SQIVND (reference sequence).

DNA of the CDR3: TGTGCCAGTAGTCTGCCTGGGCTGCACTATGGCTACACCTTC. This encodes CASSLPGLHYGYTF. V gene TRBV19 combines with J gene TRBJ1-2; D not resolved. V was clipped by 5 bases and J by 3 bases, with 13 bases between them. CDR3 length equals 14 residues. From germline, CDR1 is LNHDA and CDR2 SQIVND (reference sequence). The full variable domain, its missing parts supplied by reference TRBV19 and TRBJ1-2, is DGGITQSPKYLFRKEGQNVTLSCEQNLNHDAMYWYRQDPGQGLRLIYYSQIVNDFQKGDIAEGYSVSREKKESFPLTVTSAQKNPTAFYLCASSLPGLHYGYTFGSGTRLTVV.

This chain connects TRBV27 to TRBJ2-4, with a weak D call TRBD2 (5 bases). Per germline, CDR1 MNHEY and CDR2 SMNVEV (reference sequence). The CDR3 covers 14 residues. Trimming took 8 bases from V and 5 from J, leaving 16 bases between them. The CDR3 DNA sequence: TGTGCCAGCCGCCGTAGCGAGATTCAAAACATTCAGTACTTC. The encoded protein is CASRRSEIQNIQYF.

The V gene is TRBV19, the J gene TRBJ2-7; D perhaps matches TRBD1 (7 bases). The CDR3 runs to 17 residues. Germline V gene sequence: CDR1 LNHDA, CDR2 SQIVND (reference sequence). Trimming left V 3 bases short and J 0 bases short, with 18 bases between. CDR3 loop: CASSISWRGQHSYEQYF. The CDR3 DNA follows: TGTGCCAGTAGTATCTCCTGGAGGGGACAGCACTCCTACGAGCAGTACTTC.

The chain couples TRBV9 to TRBJ2-5, with 8 positions matching TRBD1. Germline V gene data show CDR1 as SGDLS and CDR2 as YYNGEE. The CDR3 length is 15 residues. The J segment lost 2 bases and the V segment lost 3 bases, leaving 6 bases of the junction unmatched. CDR3 sequence (DNA): TGTGCCAGCAGCGCTTCCAGGGGGCCACAAGAGACCCAGTACTTC. Residues: CASSASRGPQETQYF.

The chain links TRBV4-3 to TRBJ1-1; 7 bases map to TRBD1. This CDR3 has 14 residues. Germline CDR1 reads LGHNA; CDR2 reads YSLEER. V lost 1 base and J lost 9; bases outside the gene matches: 8. The CDR3 loop is CASSQGGTAGQAFF. The CDR3 bases are TGCGCCAGCAGCCAAGGTGGGACAGCCGGACAAGCTTTCTTT.

Written as DNA, the CDR3 is TGTGCCAGCAGTCTACCGCAGGTCAATCAGCCCCAGCATTTT. Its translation: CASSLPQVNQPQHF. The rearrangement uses TRBV28 and TRBJ1-5; D gene unclear. Germline V lookup: CDR1 MDHEN, CDR2 SYDVKM. This CDR3 comprises 14 residues. V was cut by 5 bases and J by 3 bases, with 11 bases left in between.

V usage is TRBV11-3 and J usage is TRBJ2-1; TRBD2 matches at 11 bases. This CDR3 contains 17 residues. CDR1 is SGHNT and CDR2 is YENEEA in the germline V gene. With 3 bases clipped from V and 3 bases from J, the junction kept 7 bases outside the gene matches. CDR3 bases: TGTGCCAGCAGCTTGACCGGGACTAGCGGCGTCTACAATGAGCAGTTCTTC. Translated: CASSLTGTSGVYNEQFF.

This chain uses TRBV28 with TRBJ1-5; 8 bases line up with TRBD1. CDR3 length equals 15 residues. Germline V CDR1 and CDR2: MDHEN, SYDVKM. V trimming: 6 bases; J trimming: 5 bases; junction bases outside the gene matches: 9. CDR3 region: CASSYDRTGYQPQHF. CDR3 bases: TGTGCCAGCAGCTACGATAGGACAGGGTATCAGCCCCAGCATTTT. Full variable domain (outside the CDR3, taken from reference TRBV28 and TRBJ1-5): DVKVTQSSRYLVKRTGEKVFLECVQDMDHENMFWYRQDPGLGLRLIYFSYDVKMKEKGDIPEGYSVSREKKERFSLILESASTNQTSMYLCASSYDRTGYQPQHFGDGTRLSIL.

V gene TRBV7-9 combines with J gene TRBJ2-1; TRBD2 matches 12 bases. Germline CDR1 is SEHNR and CDR2 is FQNEAQ (reference sequence). V was pared by 1 base and J by 9 bases, with 4 bases of the junction left unmatched. This CDR3 spans 15 amino acids. This CDR3 reads CASSLGTSGNLEQFF. The CDR3 DNA reads TGTGCCAGCAGCTTAGGGACTAGCGGGAATCTTGAGCAGTTCTTC.

The J gene is TRBJ1-1, the V gene TRBV24-1, with D hard to call. The CDR3 length is 13 residues. V shed 5 bases and J shed 1 base, with 7 bases lying between them. Per germline, CDR1 KGHDR and CDR2 SFDVKD. The CDR3 loop is CATSGTGNTEAFF. The CDR3 DNA reads as TGTGCCACCAGTGGAACGGGGAACACTGAAGCTTTCTTT.

The chain has TRBV18 and TRBJ1-2; 8 positions agree with TRBD1. The trim removed 4 bases at V and 13 bases at J, leaving 8 bases unmatched. This CDR3 region has 12 residues. Germline V gene data show CDR1 as KGHSH and CDR2 as LQKENI. CDR3 sequence: CASSRIQGEGTF. CDR3 bases: TGTGCCAGCTCACGGATACAGGGGGAAGGCACCTTC.

This CDR3 reads CASSPRIGADTQYF. CDR3 nucleotide sequence: TGTGCCAGCAGCCCCAGGATAGGGGCAGATACGCAGTATTTT. The chain carries TRBV7-9 and TRBJ2-3, with D perhaps TRBD1 (5 bases). V lost 5 bases to trimming and J lost 4 bases, with 13 bases between them. This CDR3 region has 14 residues. Germline values: CDR1 SEHNR, CDR2 FQNEAQ (reference sequence). Together with reference TRBV7-9 and TRBJ2-3, the CDR3 gives the full variable domain: DTGVSQNPRHKITKRGQNVTFRCDPISEHNRLYWYRQTLGQGPEFLTYFQNEAQLEKSRLLSDRFSAERPKGSFSTLEIQRTEQGDSAMYLCASSPRIGADTQYFGPGTRLTVL.

The chain joins TRBV7-9 to TRBJ2-7; 8 bases fit TRBD2. J was trimmed by 6 bases and V by 5 bases; bases with no gene match: 9. CDR1 and CDR2 (germline): SEHNR, FQNEAQ (reference sequence). The CDR3 contains 14 residues. Here the CDR3 DNA reads TGTGCCAGCAGCCTATCAGCGGGAGTGGGCGAGCAGTACTTC. Translated: CASSLSAGVGEQYF.

The chain joins TRBV11-2 to TRBJ2-2, with unresolved D. Trimming shortened V by 1 base and J by 7 bases, and 7 bases separated the two germline ends. Germline values: CDR1 SGHAT, CDR2 FQNNGV. The length of the CDR3 is 13 residues. The CDR3 DNA sequence: TGTGCCAGCAGCTTAGCTCTGTTCGGGGAGCTGTTTTTT. As protein: CASSLALFGELFF.

The J gene is TRBJ1-5, the V gene TRBV2; TRBD1 matches 7 bases. This CDR3 has 15 residues. After removal of 6 bases from V and 5 bases from J, the junction contained 10 bases not matched to a gene. CDR1 and CDR2 (germline): SNHLY, FYNNEI. The CDR3 sequence: CASSDPRTGYQPQHF. For the CDR3, the DNA is TGTGCCAGCAGCGACCCCAGGACAGGCTATCAGCCCCAGCATTTT.

In this sample, this clone turned up a few times. This chain links TRBV4-1 with TRBJ2-3, with 12 bases lining up with TRBD2. This CDR3 comprises 17 residues. J lost 6 bases, V lost 4 bases, and 11 bases had no gene match. Germline lookup yields CDR1 MGHRA and CDR2 YSYEKL. The CDR3 here is CASSRGLAGGFTDTQYF. CDR3 DNA: TGCGCCAGCAGCCGGGGACTAGCGGGCGGATTCACTGATACGCAGTATTTT.

This clone was recorded only once. The rearrangement joins TRBV12-3 or TRBV12-4 to TRBJ1-5; D ambiguous. Between the trimmed V and J ends, which lost 3 bases and 0 bases, there was a span of 3 bases. The length of the CDR3 is 13 residues. The CDR3 spells CASSFHSNQPQHF. The CDR3, as DNA: TGTGCCAGCAGTTTCCATAGCAATCAGCCCCAGCATTTT.